What follows are 25 T cell receptor beta chains derived from one specimen sequenced in a study of blood T cell repertoires in COVID-19. Sequencing was performed with immunoSEQ multiplex PCR; in TCRdb, only in-frame clones are kept and a portion is missing. Here the sample spans around 80,000 clones, around four fifths being singletons. Sequencing was performed on peripheral blood. The source is a human donor in a cohort sampled during active COVID-19.

This sequence joins TRBV2 and TRBJ2-7; D uncertain. V dropped 3 bases and J dropped 0 bases, with 18 bases sitting between them. Germline CDR1 reads SNHLY; CDR2 reads FYNNEI. This CDR3 comprises 17 residues. In DNA form, the CDR3 reads TGTGCCAGCAGTGAGGGTGACGTAGGAGTGAGCTCCTACGAGCAGTACTTC. It specifies CASSEGDVGVSSYEQYF.

This chain links TRBV19 with TRBJ1-6; 8 bases are shared with TRBD1. CDR1 LNHDA and CDR2 SQIVND come from the germline V gene (reference sequence). The CDR3 runs 15 residues. The V and J ends lost 4 bases and 9 bases, in that order; junction bases with no gene match: 8. CDR3 sequence reads: CASSKEDRVGSPLHF. CDR3 coding DNA: TGTGCCAGTAGTAAGGAGGACAGGGTGGGTTCACCCCTCCACTTT. The entire variable domain, with the rest obtained from reference TRBV19 and TRBJ1-6, is as follows: DGGITQSPKYLFRKEGQNVTLSCEQNLNHDAMYWYRQDPGQGLRLIYYSQIVNDFQKGDIAEGYSVSREKKESFPLTVTSAQKNPTAFYLCASSKEDRVGSPLHFGNGTRLTVT.

The chain links TRBV5-5 to TRBJ2-5, with D hard to call. V was clipped by 0 bases and J by 1 base, with 7 bases between them. Germline V CDR1 and CDR2: SGHKS, YYEKEE (reference sequence). CDR3 size: 14 residues. This CDR3 reads CASSLVAVQETQYF. CDR3 nucleotide sequence: TGTGCCAGCAGCTTGGTGGCGGTCCAAGAGACCCAGTACTTC.

Only one count was recorded for this clone. The rearrangement links TRBV28 to TRBJ1-1; no definite D call. This CDR3 contains 12 residues. Trimming pared 6 bases from V and 5 bases from J, leaving 10 bases between. Germline CDR1 reads MDHEN; CDR2 reads SYDVKM. The CDR3 nucleotides read TGTGCCAGCAGCCCTATCGGGACTGAAGCTTTCTTT. This codes for CASSPIGTEAFF.

The chain joins TRBV7-3 to TRBJ2-2; D is ambiguous. Germline V gene lookup returns CDR1 SGHTA and CDR2 FQGTGA. The CDR3 runs 14 residues. V lost 2 bases, J lost 1 base, and 5 bases lay in between. This chain's CDR3 is CASSLRQNTGELFF. In DNA form, the CDR3 reads TGTGCCAGCAGCTTACGACAGAACACCGGGGAGCTGTTTTTT.

This clone was seen only a few times. The rearrangement joins TRBV19 to TRBJ1-4, with TRBD1 identical over 9 bases. The CDR3 extends over 15 amino acids. With 5 bases clipped from V and 6 bases from J, the junction kept 7 bases outside the gene matches. Germline V CDR1 and CDR2: LNHDA, SQIVND (reference sequence). CDR3 in amino acids: CASSAGQGNYEKLFF. The CDR3 DNA reads as TGTGCCAGTAGTGCGGGACAGGGCAATTATGAAAAACTGTTTTTT.

This chain links TRBV30 with TRBJ2-7; D is unresolved. Germline V gene lookup returns CDR1 GTSNPN and CDR2 SVGIG (reference sequence). The CDR3 has 11 amino acids. V gave up 4 bases and J gave up 1 base, with 5 bases separating them. The CDR3 sequence is CAWIQSYEQYF. The CDR3 nucleotides read TGTGCCTGGATACAATCCTACGAGCAGTACTTC.

The genes are TRBV28 and TRBJ1-3; TRBD1 might be the D (6 bases). The CDR3 runs 18 residues. V was pared by 8 bases and J by 0 bases, with 23 bases between. In germline, CDR1 is MDHEN, CDR2 SYDVKM. CDR3 sequence reads: CASAGTHSVQSSGNTIYF. CDR3 coding DNA: TGTGCCAGCGCCGGGACACACTCCGTTCAGAGCTCTGGAAACACCATATATTTT.

This clone was counted between two and nine times. V usage is TRBV7-2 and J usage is TRBJ2-7; 9 bases agree with TRBD2. The germline V gene encodes CDR1 SGHTA and CDR2 FQGNSA. The CDR3 contains 13 residues. V was pared by 4 bases and J by 4 bases, with 2 bases of the junction left unmatched. The CDR3 loop reads CASSSSGIYEQYF. CDR3 in DNA: TGTGCCAGCAGCTCTAGCGGGATTTACGAGCAGTACTTC.

V gene TRBV5-4 combines with J gene TRBJ2-4, with 8 bases lining up with TRBD1. The germline CDR1 and CDR2 sequences are SGHNT and YYREEE (reference sequence). V shed 4 bases, J shed 0 bases, and the junction held 6 bases outside the gene matches. The CDR3 has 16 amino acids. The CDR3 DNA reads as TGTGCCAGCAGCACGGGACAGGCTCTAGCCAAAAACATTCAGTACTTC. It is translated as CASSTGQALAKNIQYF.

CDR3 sequence reads: CASSLGAGGSYNEQFF. The CDR3 DNA reads TGCGCCAGCAGCTTAGGAGCGGGAGGCTCCTACAATGAGCAGTTCTTC. The rearrangement joins TRBV5-1 to TRBJ2-1, with TRBD2 matching 9 bases. The germline gives CDR1 SGHRS, CDR2 YFSETQ. This CDR3 spans 16 amino acids. V gave up 2 bases and J gave up 0 bases; unmatched junction bases: 3.

V and J are TRBV10-1 and TRBJ2-7, with TRBD1 as a possible D gene (6 bases). Germline CDR1 WNHNN, CDR2 SYGVQD (reference sequence). The V end was cut by 4 bases, the J end by 7 bases, with 11 bases between. CDR3 size: 12 residues. The chain's CDR3 is CASSATGLEQYF. For the CDR3, the DNA is TGCGCCAGCAGTGCTACAGGGTTGGAGCAGTACTTC.

This rearrangement joins TRBV15 to TRBJ2-7; 7 bases fit TRBD1. CDR3 length: 15 residues. Germline V CDR1 and CDR2: LNHNV, YYDKDF (reference sequence). Germline trimming cut 4 bases from V and 5 bases from J; bases unmatched to any gene: 11. CDR3 sequence (DNA): TGTGCCACCAGCATGGACGGGACAGAACACGACGAGCAGTACTTC. It translates to CATSMDGTEHDEQYF.

This clone was counted between two and nine times. The chain couples TRBV25-1 to TRBJ2-2; unclear D gene. This CDR3 comprises 14 residues. V was trimmed by 2 bases and J by 4 bases, leaving 8 bases between them. Looked up from germline, CDR1 is MGHDK and CDR2 is SYGVNS. CDR3 sequence (DNA): TGTGCCAGCAGTGAAGAAGACATCACCGGGGAGCTGTTTTTT. Encoded protein: CASSEEDITGELFF.

The rearrangement uses TRBV11-2 and TRBJ2-7; 9 bases fit TRBD1. Germline-derived CDR1 and CDR2 are SGHAT and FQNNGV. Germline trimming cut 5 bases from V and 0 bases from J; bases unmatched to any gene: 2. CDR3 length equals 14 residues. In DNA, the CDR3 is TGTGCCAGCAGCCTGGACAGGGGCTCCTACGAGCAGTACTTC. Amino acids: CASSLDRGSYEQYF.

The chain is built from TRBV7-3 and TRBJ1-1; D perhaps matches TRBD1 (6 bases). Trimming removed 0 bases at V and 7 bases at J, with 15 bases between. Per germline, CDR1 SGHTA and CDR2 FQGTGA. The CDR3 contains 15 residues. The CDR3 here is CASSLTHGGGGEAFF. The CDR3 nucleotides read TGTGCCAGCAGCTTAACCCACGGAGGGGGGGGTGAAGCTTTCTTT.

With respect to this clone: The same CDR3 arises from other DNA sequences in this sample as well. The chain employs TRBV7-9 and TRBJ1-5; weak D call: TRBD1 (5 bases). Trimming pared 1 base from V and 1 base from J, leaving 8 bases between. CDR3 length: 15 residues. CDR1 is SEHNR and CDR2 is FQNEAQ in the germline V gene (reference sequence). The CDR3 region is CASSLGDSSNQPQHF. The CDR3 coding sequence is TGTGCCAGCAGCTTAGGAGACAGCAGCAATCAGCCCCAGCATTTT.

This clone occurred a few times. CDR3 nucleotides: TGTGCCAGCAGCGTAGGCCTATTGAACACCGGGGAGCTGTTTTTT. It is translated as CASSVGLLNTGELFF. The gene calls are TRBV9 and TRBJ2-2; D not resolved. V was clipped by 0 bases and J by 1 base, with 7 bases between them. CDR1 is SGDLS and CDR2 is YYNGEE in the germline V gene. The length of the CDR3 is 15 residues.

J is TRBJ2-3 and V is TRBV7-9; D gene unclear. Germline V gene lookup returns CDR1 SEHNR and CDR2 FQNEAQ (reference sequence). This CDR3 comprises 13 residues. Between the trimmed V and J ends, which lost 1 base and 5 bases, there was a span of 7 bases. The CDR3 nucleotides read TGTGCCAGCAGCTTAGGTACGGGAGATACGCAGTATTTT. Amino acids: CASSLGTGDTQYF.

This sequence joins TRBV30 and TRBJ2-7; possible D gene TRBD2, 6 bases. CDR1 is GTSNPN, CDR2 SVGIG, per germline (reference sequence). The V and J ends lost 4 bases and 8 bases respectively, with 18 bases between them. The CDR3 sequence is 13 residues long. DNA for the CDR3: TGTGCCTGGAATCGGGACTCACGTAGTAAGCAGTACTTC. This encodes CAWNRDSRSKQYF. Supplemented by reference TRBV30 and TRBJ2-7, the full variable domain reads SQTIHQWPATLVQPVGSPLSLECTVEGTSNPNLYWYRQAAGRGLQLLFYSVGIGQISSEVPQNLSASRPQDRQFILSSKKLLLSDSGFYLCAWNRDSRSKQYFGPGTRLTVT.

This CDR3 reads CASSIGLGYEQYF. CDR3 DNA: TGCGCCAGCAGTATCGGACTAGGCTACGAGCAGTACTTC. The J gene is TRBJ2-7, the V gene TRBV4-1; the match to TRBD2 covers 7 bases. CDR3 size: 13 residues. Trimming took 6 bases from V and 3 from J; bases not matched to a gene: 5. CDR1 and CDR2 (germline): MGHRA, YSYEKL.

The chain uses TRBV5-4 and TRBJ2-1; 7 positions agree with TRBD2. The length of the CDR3 is 17 residues. The germline gives CDR1 SGHNT, CDR2 YYREEE (reference sequence). The ends lost 2 bases at V and 3 bases at J; junction bases unmatched: 11. CDR3 DNA sequence: TGTGCCAGCAGCTTTGGGGGGGTGTCTAGCGACTACAATGAGCAGTTCTTC. It encodes CASSFGGVSSDYNEQFF.

This CDR3 is CASGIGGGETQYF. The DNA for the CDR3 is TGTGCCAGCGGAATAGGGGGCGGAGAGACCCAGTACTTC. The V call is TRBV6-5, the J call TRBJ2-5; 7 nucleotides align to TRBD1. Germline CDR1 is MNHEY and CDR2 is SVGAGI. The CDR3 is made up of 13 amino acids. J gave up 4 bases and V 8 bases, and 7 bases lay outside the gene matches.

The V gene is TRBV9, the J gene TRBJ2-3, with 11 bases aligning to TRBD2. The length of the CDR3 is 15 residues. V gave up 4 bases and J gave up 4 bases; unmatched junction bases: 5. Looked up from germline, CDR1 is SGDLS and CDR2 is YYNGEE. CDR3 sequence (DNA): TGTGCCAGCAGCAATAGCGGGGGGGCCGCAGATACGCAGTATTTT. Amino acid sequence: CASSNSGGAADTQYF.

The gene calls are TRBV12-3 or TRBV12-4 and TRBJ1-1; D call uncertain. V was shortened by 6 bases and J by 1 base, with 9 bases between the two germline ends. This CDR3 has 13 residues. The CDR3 spells CASSHQENTEAFF. The CDR3 bases are TGTGCCAGCAGCCACCAGGAGAACACTGAAGCTTTCTTT.